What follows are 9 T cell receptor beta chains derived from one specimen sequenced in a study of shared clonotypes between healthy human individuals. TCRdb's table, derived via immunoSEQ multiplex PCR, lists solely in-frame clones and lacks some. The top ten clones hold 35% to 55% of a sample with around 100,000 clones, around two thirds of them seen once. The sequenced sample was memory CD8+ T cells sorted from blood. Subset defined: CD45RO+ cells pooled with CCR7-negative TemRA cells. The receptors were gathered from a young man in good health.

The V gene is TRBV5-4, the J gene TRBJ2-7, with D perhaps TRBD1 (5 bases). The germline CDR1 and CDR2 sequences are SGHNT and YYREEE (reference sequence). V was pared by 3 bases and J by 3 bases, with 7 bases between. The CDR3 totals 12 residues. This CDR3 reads CASSWGRYEQYF. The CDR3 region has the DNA TGTGCCAGCAGCTGGGGCCGCTACGAGCAGTACTTC.

CDR3 sequence reads: CASSVRDAERTDTQYF. CDR3 in DNA: TGTGCCAGCAGCGTCCGGGACGCGGAACGCACAGATACGCAGTATTTT. The chain recombines TRBV2 with TRBJ2-3; perhaps D is TRBD1 or TRBD2 (5 bases each). V dropped 6 bases and J dropped 1 base, with 17 bases sitting between them. CDR1 and CDR2 (germline): SNHLY, FYNNEI. The CDR3 spans 16 residues.

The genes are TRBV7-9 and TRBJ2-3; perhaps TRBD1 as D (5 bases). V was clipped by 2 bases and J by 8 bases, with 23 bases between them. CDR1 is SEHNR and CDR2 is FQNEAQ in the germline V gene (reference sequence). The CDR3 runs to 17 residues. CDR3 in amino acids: CASSLIPTAQDRGTQYF. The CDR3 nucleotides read TGTGCCAGCAGCTTAATCCCAACGGCCCAGGATAGGGGTACGCAGTATTTT.

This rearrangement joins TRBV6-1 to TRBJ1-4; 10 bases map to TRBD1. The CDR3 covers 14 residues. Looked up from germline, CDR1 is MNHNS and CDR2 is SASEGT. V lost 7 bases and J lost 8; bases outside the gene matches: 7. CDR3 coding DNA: TGTGCCAGCATCCGCGGGGGACAGGGGGAAAAACTGTTTTTT. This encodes CASIRGGQGEKLFF.

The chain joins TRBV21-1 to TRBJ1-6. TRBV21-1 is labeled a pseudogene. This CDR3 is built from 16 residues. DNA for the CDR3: TGTGCCAGCAGTATGCAGATAGCTAATCATAATTCACCCCTCCACTTT. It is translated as CASSMQIANHNSPLHF.

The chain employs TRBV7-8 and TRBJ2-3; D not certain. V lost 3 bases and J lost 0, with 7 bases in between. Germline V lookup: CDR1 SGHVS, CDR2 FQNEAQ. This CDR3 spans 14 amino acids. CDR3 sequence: CASSFKTSTDTQYF. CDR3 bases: TGTGCCAGCAGCTTCAAGACTAGCACAGATACGCAGTATTTT.

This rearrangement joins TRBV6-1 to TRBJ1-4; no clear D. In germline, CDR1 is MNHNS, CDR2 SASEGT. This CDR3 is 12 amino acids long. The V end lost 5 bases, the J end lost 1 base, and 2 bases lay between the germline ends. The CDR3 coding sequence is TGTGCCAGCAGTCTAACTAATGAAAAACTGTTTTTT. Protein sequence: CASSLTNEKLFF.

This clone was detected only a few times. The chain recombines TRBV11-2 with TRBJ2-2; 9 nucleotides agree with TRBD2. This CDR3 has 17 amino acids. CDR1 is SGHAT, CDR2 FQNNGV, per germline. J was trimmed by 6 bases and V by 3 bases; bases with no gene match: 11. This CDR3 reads CASSFAGGRVTAGELFF. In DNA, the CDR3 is TGTGCCAGCAGCTTCGCTGGCGGGAGGGTAACCGCCGGGGAGCTGTTTTTT.

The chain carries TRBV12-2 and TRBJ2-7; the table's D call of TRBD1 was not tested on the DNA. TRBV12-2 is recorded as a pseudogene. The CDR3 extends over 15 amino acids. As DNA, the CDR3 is TGTGCCAGCAGCACCCCGAGTGGGGGCAACTACGAGCAGTACTTC. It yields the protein CASSTPSGGNYEQYF.